The present TCR beta chain was sequenced within a study of T-cell memory formation after mild COVID-19. Study-level information: Most TCR clusters belonged to a single donor. Whole-study findings and limits: The authors left the SARS-CoV-2 specificity of second-wave clones peaking on day 37 unconfirmed. Later expanders leaned toward CD4+, whereas clones contracting from day 15 to 85 were balanced CD4/CD8. Researchers report contracting CD4+ clones mostly in CM and EM, with CD8+ clones in EMRA.

In regard to this clonotype: The target antigen is unknown.

TCRdb redid the calling of the 5' RACE reads with MiXCR, one entry per CDR3 protein. Seen here are about 340,000 distinct CDR3 sequences, around a fifth observed once, and the top ten hold around an eighth. CDR3 length: 18 residues. The trim removed 4 bases at V and 0 bases at J, leaving 10 bases unmatched. Germline values: CDR1 MNHEY, CDR2 SVGAGI. V is TRBV6-5 and J is TRBJ1-4; the match to TRBD1 covers 8 bases. The receptor was isolated from an adult woman who had mild COVID-19 (a few samples of this study predate the infection). Cell type and time point are not known. Material for sequencing was PBMCs or a T cell subset sorted from them (not recorded which). CDR3 in amino acids: CASSSSVRGRATNEKLFF. CDR3 nucleotide sequence: TGTGCCAGCAGTTCCTCAGTCAGGGGGCGTGCAACTAATGAAAAACTGTTTTTT.